The 30 T cell receptor beta chains below all came from one sample that was sequenced in a study of human T cells and chemical hapten exposure. Time point noted: patch test 3, about 24 weeks after DPC sensitization. Treatment of the sample: therapeutic diphenylcyclopropenone sensitization with weekly scalp DPC. MiXCR, run by TCRdb on the RACE reads, gives a single entry per CDR3 protein. The sample shows tens of thousands of distinct CDR3 sequences, approximately 12% of them seen only once. The source material was whole blood, sampled in connection with sensitization to the hapten diphenylcyclopropenone (DPC). Every receptor here comes from a woman aged 45-65 years with alopecia areata. Some clones in this sample may be carry-over from other donors' samples.

The chain is built from TRBV20-1 and TRBJ2-3; no firm D call. V lost 2 bases to trimming and J lost 1 base, with 13 bases between them. The V gene's germline CDR1 is DFQATT and CDR2 SNEGSKA (reference sequence). The CDR3 consists of 15 residues. CDR3 nucleotides: TGCAGTGCTAGATACGGAACATACGGCACAGATACGCAGTATTTT. It specifies CSARYGTYGTDTQYF.

At least ten counts were recorded for this clonotype. Germline is not matched at one junction end, which may reflect a read error. The genes are TRBV11-2 and TRBJ1-6; D ambiguous. The CDR3 sequence is 11 residues long. CDR1 and CDR2 (germline): SGHAT, FQNNGV. The chain's CDR3 is CASSLDSPLHF. Written as DNA, the CDR3 is TGTGCCAGCAGCCTAGATTCACCCCTCCACTTT.

This clonotype turned up a few times. The chain has TRBV18 and TRBJ1-6; maybe TRBD1 (6 bases). Trimming shortened V by 2 bases and J by 11 bases, and 16 bases separated the two germline ends. The CDR3 runs to 15 residues. Germline V gene data show CDR1 as KGHSH and CDR2 as LQKENI. For the CDR3, the DNA is TGTGCCAGCTCACCAAACACAGGGATTGAGGCACCCCTCCACTTT. Its translation: CASSPNTGIEAPLHF. Full variable domain (rest looked up from reference TRBV18 and TRBJ1-6): NAGVMQNPRHLVRRRGQEARLRCSPMKGHSHVYWYRQLPEEGLKFMVYLQKENIIDESGMPKERFSAEFPKEGPSILRIQQVVRGDSAAYFCASSPNTGIEAPLHFGNGTRLTVT.

In its sample, this clonotype was seen many times. V and J are TRBV6-6 and TRBJ2-2; D might be TRBD2 (6 bases). Trimming took 6 bases from V and 1 from J, leaving 12 bases between them. The CDR3 loop spans 15 amino acids. Germline values: CDR1 MNHNY, CDR2 SVGAGI (reference sequence). In DNA form, the CDR3 reads TGTGCCAGCAGCTCCCTTAGCGGGAACACCGGGGAGCTGTTTTTT. Protein product: CASSSLSGNTGELFF.

This clonotype was counted many times. V gene TRBV20-1 combines with J gene TRBJ2-7; 8 bases are shared with TRBD1. This CDR3 comprises 12 residues. Trimming took 6 bases from V and 5 from J; bases not matched to a gene: 6. CDR1 and CDR2 (germline): DFQATT, SNEGSKA (reference sequence). The CDR3 DNA reads as TGCAGTGCGGGGGGACAGGTGAACGAGCAGTACTTC. Its protein product is CSAGGQVNEQYF.

A few counts support this clonotype. The chain uses TRBV3-1 and TRBJ1-1, with D uncertain. V lost 2 bases, J lost 2 bases, and 9 bases lay in between. Germline loops: CDR1 LGHDT, CDR2 YNNKEL (reference sequence). This CDR3 is built from 14 residues. CDR3 loop: CASSQQRVNTEAFF. The CDR3 DNA reads TGTGCCAGCAGCCAACAGAGGGTTAACACTGAAGCTTTCTTT.

This clonotype occurred a few times. The chain combines TRBV5-5 with TRBJ2-7; D gene unclear. CDR3 size: 13 residues. Trimming removed 3 bases from V and 0 bases from J, with 7 bases in between. Germline-derived CDR1 and CDR2 are SGHKS and YYEKEE (reference sequence). This chain's CDR3 is CASSSPSSYEQYF. In DNA form, the CDR3 reads TGTGCCAGCAGCTCACCCTCCTCCTACGAGCAGTACTTC.

This clonotype has ten or more counts. The CDR3 coding sequence is TGTGCCAGCAGTCCTGAGCGGGGTCCCGCGGGGGGCGCCGGGGAGCTGTTTTTT. It is translated as CASSPERGPAGGAGELFF. The chain has TRBV6-2 or TRBV6-3 and TRBJ2-2; 8 bases fit TRBD2. V was pared by 5 bases and J by 6 bases, with 17 bases of the junction left unmatched. The length of the CDR3 is 18 residues. Germline V gene data show CDR1 as MNHEY and CDR2 as SVGEGT.

J is TRBJ1-1 and V is TRBV5-1; D possibly corresponds to TRBD1 (6 bases). The V gene lost 0 bases and the J gene lost 4 bases, with 13 bases spanning the gap. CDR1 SGHRS and CDR2 YFSETQ come from the germline V gene. There are 15 residues in the CDR3. CDR3 protein: CASSLAQGGGTEAFF. The CDR3 bases are TGCGCCAGCAGCTTGGCCCAGGGAGGGGGCACTGAAGCTTTCTTT.

V usage is TRBV21-1 and J usage is TRBJ2-7; the table assigns TRBD1, which was not confirmed against the DNA. TRBV21-1 is flagged as a pseudogene. The CDR3 covers 24 residues. CDR3 region: CASGPPPAPSHDRSAETRSYEQYF. CDR3 DNA sequence: TGTGCCAGCGGCCCCCCCCCCGCCCCCTCCCATGACCGGTCCGCGGAGACACGTTCCTACGAGCAGTACTTC.

The chain is built from TRBV18 and TRBJ1-3, with D possibly TRBD1 on 6 matching bases. Germline V gene data show CDR1 as KGHSH and CDR2 as LQKENI. The CDR3 has 15 amino acids. V was shortened by 5 bases and J by 2 bases, with 13 bases between the two germline ends. For the CDR3, the DNA is TGTGCCAGCTCAGCCATCGGGACAACTGGAAACACCATATATTTT. It yields the protein CASSAIGTTGNTIYF.

This clonotype was seen ten or more times. The rearrangement joins TRBV7-9 to TRBJ2-2; D unresolved. CDR1 SEHNR and CDR2 FQNEAQ come from the germline V gene (reference sequence). This CDR3 spans 16 amino acids. Deletions cut 5 bases from V and 9 bases from J, with 22 bases between. CDR3 loop: CASSHAREKPAWELFF. In DNA form, the CDR3 reads TGTGCCAGCAGCCATGCGCGTGAGAAGCCTGCCTGGGAGCTGTTTTTT.

This clonotype has ten or more counts. V gene TRBV29-1 combines with J gene TRBJ2-7; 8 bases line up with TRBD2. Trimming removed 4 bases from V and 7 bases from J; junction bases left unmatched: 12. From germline, CDR1 is SQVTM and CDR2 ANQGSEA. There are 14 residues in the CDR3. CDR3 in DNA: TGCAGCGTTGGAGTGGCGGCGGGGGGCCGGGAGCAGTACTTC. It translates to CSVGVAAGGREQYF.

In this sample, this clonotype turned up many times. The chain recombines TRBV12-3 or TRBV12-4 with TRBJ2-2, with 8 bases that match TRBD2. V gave up 2 bases and J gave up 2 bases; unmatched junction bases: 7. The CDR3 loop spans 17 amino acids. CDR3 sequence: CASSLQGAGDNTGELFF. DNA of the CDR3: TGTGCCAGCAGTTTACAGGGAGCGGGAGATAACACCGGGGAGCTGTTTTTT.

In its sample, this clonotype was seen a few times. The chain is built from TRBV18 and TRBJ2-6; TRBD1 might be the D (5 bases). Per the germline V gene, CDR1 is KGHSH and CDR2 is LQKENI. This CDR3 contains 16 residues. Trimming took off 5 bases at V and 1 base at J, with 12 bases between the two ends. The CDR3 here is CASSSEQGSGANVLTF. The CDR3 region has the DNA TGTGCCAGCTCATCCGAGCAGGGTTCTGGGGCCAACGTCCTGACTTTC.

This chain connects TRBV11-2 to TRBJ2-3; 10 bases align to TRBD2. The CDR3 loop spans 18 amino acids. V lost 8 bases to trimming and J lost 9 bases; unmatched junction nucleotides: 23. Germline-derived CDR1 and CDR2 are SGHAT and FQNNGV. The CDR3 DNA reads TGTGCCAGCGGACGTACGCCTAGCGGGAGAAGCCCCATGGAAACGCAGTATTTT. This encodes CASGRTPSGRSPMETQYF.

The chain combines TRBV12-3 or TRBV12-4 with TRBJ2-2; 7 nucleotides align to TRBD2. The CDR3 is made up of 15 amino acids. J was trimmed by 5 bases and V by 4 bases; bases with no gene match: 7. CDR3 amino acids: CASSSGAGRTGELFF. The CDR3 nucleotides read TGTGCCAGCAGTTCCGGAGCGGGGAGAACCGGGGAGCTGTTTTTT.

This clonotype was detected only a few times. The V gene is TRBV12-3 or TRBV12-4, the J gene TRBJ2-7; the match to TRBD1 covers 9 bases. Trimming cost V 5 bases and J 3 bases; bases outside gene matches: 5. There are 14 residues in the CDR3. The CDR3: CASSHGDRDYEQYF. In DNA, the CDR3 is TGTGCCAGCAGTCACGGGGACAGGGACTACGAGCAGTACTTC.

This clonotype was detected once. The chain joins TRBV10-2 to TRBJ1-5, with D tentatively TRBD1 (5 bases). V was trimmed by 9 bases and J by 1 base, leaving 7 bases between them. The germline gives CDR1 WSHSY, CDR2 SAAADI. This CDR3 has 12 residues. The CDR3 DNA follows: TGCGCCAGTAGACAGAGCAATCAGCCCCAGCATTTT. Protein: CASRQSNQPQHF.

CDR3: CASSQGSGVTGELFF. CDR3 in DNA: TGTGCCAGCAGCCAAGGTTCGGGGGTCACCGGGGAGCTGTTTTTT. The genes are TRBV3-1 and TRBJ2-2, with D possibly TRBD2 on 6 matching bases. The CDR3 runs 15 residues. CDR1 and CDR2 from the germline V gene are LGHDT and YNNKEL (reference sequence). With 1 base removed from V and 4 bases from J, the gap between germline ends came to 10 bases.

This clonotype appeared a few times. The chain links TRBV7-9 to TRBJ2-1; TRBD2 aligns across 10 bases. Per the germline V gene, CDR1 is SEHNR and CDR2 is FQNEAQ (reference sequence). The CDR3 has 17 amino acids. V shed 0 bases and J 7 bases; nucleotides not matched to a gene: 9. CDR3 sequence (DNA): TGTGCCAGCAGCTTAGCGGCAAGCGGGAGGGTCGGGAATGAGCAGTTCTTC. Protein: CASSLAASGRVGNEQFF.

On this clonotype: A much larger clone differs by one base, so this may be a read error. The conserved phenylalanine or tryptophan normally closing the CDR3 is absent here, so this likely arose from a read error. The chain is built from TRBV6-5 and TRBJ1-2; D ambiguous. V shed 0 bases and J shed 2 bases, with 10 bases lying between them. The CDR3 length is 15 residues. Germline loops: CDR1 MNHEY, CDR2 SVGAGI. The CDR3 sequence: CASSYSGAFNYGYTL. The DNA for the CDR3 is TGTGCCAGCAGTTACTCAGGTGCTTTCAACTATGGCTACACCCTC.

This clonotype turned up a few times. In DNA form, the CDR3 reads TGTGCCAGCAGTTACACGGGTGGAAACATTCAGTACTTC. Amino acids: CASSYTGGNIQYF. The chain has TRBV6-5 and TRBJ2-4; D is unresolved. This CDR3 is 13 amino acids long. The germline V gene encodes CDR1 MNHEY and CDR2 SVGAGI. Trimming left V 2 bases short and J 6 bases short, with 8 bases between.

The J gene is TRBJ2-5, the V gene TRBV7-6; 8 bases are shared with TRBD2. The CDR3 totals 15 residues. V shed 5 bases and J 5 bases; nucleotides not matched to a gene: 10. Germline V gene lookup returns CDR1 SGHVS and CDR2 FNYEAQ. The CDR3 protein is CASSTPTGGFETQYF. The CDR3, as DNA: TGTGCCAGCAGCACGCCCACGGGGGGGTTCGAGACCCAGTACTTC.

In its sample, this clonotype was seen many times. The chain recombines TRBV7-3 with TRBJ1-3; TRBD1 agrees at 8 bases. This CDR3 region has 15 residues. V trimming: 5 bases; J trimming: 0 bases; junction bases outside the gene matches: 3. Germline V gives CDR1 SGHTA, CDR2 FQGTGA. CDR3 nucleotides: TGTGCCAGCAGCCCAACAGGGGGCTCTGGAAACACCATATATTTT. This sequence encodes CASSPTGGSGNTIYF.

In this sample, this clonotype turned up many times. This chain connects TRBV7-2 to TRBJ2-6, with D uncertain. Germline CDR1 reads SGHTA; CDR2 reads FQGNSA. This CDR3 has 14 residues. The germline V and J ends were trimmed by 2 bases and 2 bases, with 4 bases remaining between them. CDR3 sequence: CASSLPTGANVLTF. CDR3 in DNA: TGTGCCAGCAGCTTACCCACTGGGGCCAACGTCCTGACTTTC.

The V and J genes are TRBV5-1 and TRBJ2-1; 11 positions match TRBD2. Germline V gene sequence: CDR1 SGHRS, CDR2 YFSETQ. The J segment lost 5 bases and the V segment lost 2 bases, leaving 3 bases of the junction unmatched. This CDR3 is built from 15 residues. The CDR3 nucleotides are TGCGCCAGCAGCTTTCTAGCGGGAGGAAACAATGAGCAGTTCTTC. The encoded protein is CASSFLAGGNNEQFF.

Many counts were recorded for this clonotype. V usage is TRBV7-2 and J usage is TRBJ1-5; D remains ambiguous. Germline V gene data show CDR1 as SGHTA and CDR2 as FQGNSA. The CDR3 is 16 amino acids. V lost 3 bases, J lost 7 bases, and 19 bases lay in between. Here the CDR3 DNA reads TGTGCCAGCAGCTTCGCTTCCGAGAGAACGAGGCAGCCCCAGCATTTT. This codes for CASSFASERTRQPQHF.

V is TRBV25-1 and J is TRBJ1-6, with D perhaps TRBD1 (5 bases). The CDR3 runs to 12 residues. The V gene's germline CDR1 is MGHDK and CDR2 SYGVNS. The V gene lost 8 bases and the J gene lost 13 bases, with 15 bases spanning the gap. The CDR3 coding sequence is TGTGCCAGCGGTCCACAAGGGGTCCCCCTCCACTTT. Its translation is CASGPQGVPLHF.

This clonotype was recorded at least ten times. This chain connects TRBV6-5 to TRBJ2-3, with 8 bases lining up with TRBD1. V dropped 0 bases and J dropped 3; count of bases not matched to a gene: 14. From germline, CDR1 is MNHEY and CDR2 SVGAGI. This CDR3 spans 19 amino acids. CDR3 protein: CASSYSGPGGSGVTDTQYF. The CDR3 DNA follows: TGTGCCAGCAGTTACTCGGGTCCAGGGGGCTCAGGCGTTACAGATACGCAGTATTTT.